The T cell receptor (beta chain) described here comes from a study of tumor-infiltrating T cells and Merkel cell polyomavirus listed by TCRdb under 2017. Study-level background: In Merkel cell carcinoma patients, the study examined CD8+ T cells specific for the Merkel cell polyomavirus KLL epitope. TRB sequencing was performed on KLL-tetramer-sorted cells from blood or tumor-infiltrating lymphocytes in 14 to 15 samples, as well as on eleven to twelve matched whole-tumor samples. Across the study, one tumor sample was a frozen nodal tumor digest and one was a flash-frozen core biopsy of a metastasis. Patients came in at different disease stages and had a median follow-up of 2.7 years, ranging from roughly 1.1 to 6.0 years. Most whole-tumor samples were obtained as 25-micron curls cut from formalin-fixed, paraffin-embedded tissue blocks. Patient treatments varied, were not standardized, and included chemotherapy, radiation and immunotherapies.

By immunohistochemistry, the tumors of all patients showed robust positive staining for Merkel cell polyomavirus Large T antigen. Some twelve Merkel cell carcinoma patients with robust KLL-tetramer+ populations, above 0.04% of CD8+ T cells, in blood and/or cultured TIL were included. All patients were Caucasian, with a median age of about 60 years and a range of about 45 to 77 years. Lymph node tumors were analyzed for patients with unknown primaries who presented with nodal disease, or when insufficient primary tissue was available. What the authors observed across the whole study: The small sample size of the study (n of about 13 patients) is recognized as a limitation. KLL-specific TRB repertoires were diverse and largely private, with only one public clonotype among around 430 unique sequences, shared by two patients. Significantly improved MCC-specific survival was associated with a higher fraction of KLL-specific T cells within tumors (1.9-18% versus about 0-0.15%). Because only a single viral epitope was studied, T cells directed against other Merkel cell polyomavirus epitopes were not captured. A significant MCC-specific survival advantage (P = 0.0051) was associated with a greater number of unique KLL-specific clonotypes in tumors (roughly 5-110 vs 0-3).

The germline V gene encodes CDR1 SGHTA and CDR2 FQGNSA. The CDR3, from cysteine to phenylalanine, totals 16 residues. Just CDR3 DNA is preserved here, 48 bases in frame from base 1. Germline trimming amounts to 3 bases on V and 4 bases on J, with 8 as the count of junction bases outside the gene matches. On this clone itself: This receptor's antigen is unknown. Base qualities are missing; no much larger clone stands one base away.

Library preparation employed the immunoSEQ multiplex PCR assay. Adaptive Biotechnologies (Seattle, WA) carried out the genomic DNA extraction, TRB sequencing and normalization. On the study's bioinformatics: Clonality was computed as one minus Shannon entropy of productive TRB sequences normalized by log2 of unique productive sequences. KLL-specific clonotypes in tumors were identified by matching TCRbeta CDR3 amino acid sequences to those from the tetramer-sorted sample of each patient. This immuneACCESS table, as held by TCRdb, lists in-frame sequences with V and J called but not all clones. Of the missing ones, under half trace to an unresolved V gene in checked studies; the others have no known cause. V, J and clone size are taken as reported in that table, and D and trimming were inferred from the DNA itself. Counted in this sample were under 30,000 clones; about 85% of them appeared once. Clones ranked in the top ten supply around 2.8% of the sample.

The V gene is TRBV7-2 and the J gene is TRBJ1-4; 7 central nucleotides agree with TRBD1. This clonotype was sampled from a man in his forties or fifties with Merkel cell carcinoma. What was sequenced was lymph node tissue. The CDR3 is CASSFPPGQINEKLFF. The nucleotide sequence reads as follows: TGTGCCAGCAGCTTCCCTCCGGGACAGATTAATGAAAAACTGTTTTTT.